The source of this T cell receptor (beta chain) is a study of vaccination effects on CD4 cells after COVID-19. Study-wide points: Common cold coronaviruses were cross-recognized by only 1 of 255 vaccine-induced clones in healthy vaccinees.

Note on this clone: Its antigen is not known.

V gave up 1 base and J gave up 0 bases, with 7 bases separating them. The CDR3 has 15 residues. CDR1 is SGHVS and CDR2 is FQNEAQ in the germline V gene. TCRdb's copy holds only in-frame clones and misses some; the assay was immunoSEQ multiplex PCR. The sample lists 20,000 to 25,000 clones, approximately 74% occurring once. Before sequencing took place, the ViraFEST assay used viral peptide pools to expand antigen-specific CD4+ T cells. Subsequent to a culture period of approximately 11 days, CD4+ T cells were isolated. The vaccine recipients had no prior SARS-CoV-2 infection, with negative nucleocapsid antibodies. A few million PBMC were placed in each well, which was supplemented with approximately 9.2 IU/ml IL-2 and about 10 ug/ml peptides. On day 3 and again on day 7, half the medium was replaced with IL-2 medium.

The sequence was obtained from a human donor who received a COVID-19 vaccine. The chain joins TRBV7-8 to TRBJ1-3; no firm D call. The sample in question was CD4+ T cells from PBMCs cultured with HCoV-NL63 spike peptides, obtained before COVID-19 vaccination. CDR3 coding DNA: TGTGCCAGCAGCTTAGACATTTCCTCTGGAAACACCATATATTTT. Translating gives CASSLDISSGNTIYF.